The 4 T cell receptor beta chains listed next were all sequenced from one sample in a study of shared clonotypes between healthy human individuals (dated by TCRdb to about 2020). The library came from the immunoSEQ multiplex PCR assay. TCRdb holds this immuneACCESS table with in-frame rearrangements only. Some clones are missing; in checked studies, unresolved V genes explain under half, and the rest has no known cause. In all, the sample holds 98,000 or so clones, and under 70% of those were seen once. The ten largest clonotypes hold approximately 23% of the sample. Sequencing input: memory CD8+ T cells sorted from blood. The cell subset or site tag for this specimen amounts to: CD45RO+ cells pooled with CCR7-negative TemRA cells. These receptor sequences come from a woman aged 25 to 39 in good health.

V is TRBV7-9 and J is TRBJ1-2; no definite D call. CDR3 length equals 15 residues. Germline V gene sequence: CDR1 SEHNR, CDR2 FQNEAQ (reference sequence). Trimming shortened V by 5 bases and J by 7 bases, and 20 bases separated the two germline ends. The CDR3 DNA reads as TGTGCCAGCAGCCCTCAACGGGCCCTATGGGGTGGCTACACCTTC. Translating gives CASSPQRALWGGYTF.

This chain connects TRBV6-6 to TRBJ1-2; D perhaps matches TRBD1 (5 bases). The V gene's germline CDR1 is MNHNY and CDR2 SVGAGI (reference sequence). V was pared by 6 bases and J by 6 bases, with 14 bases between. This CDR3 is 13 amino acids long. CDR3 residues: CASRSLQADGYTF. In DNA form, the CDR3 reads TGTGCCAGCAGATCACTACAGGCTGATGGCTACACCTTC.

This clone came up many times. V and J are TRBV10-3 and TRBJ2-1, with 14 bases aligning to TRBD2. Germline values: CDR1 ENHRY, CDR2 SYGVKD. Trimming at V came to 10 bases and at J to 9 bases, leaving 5 bases not matched to a gene. This CDR3 contains 13 residues. The CDR3 DNA reads as TGTGCCACCGGGACTAGCGGGAGAAGTGAGCAGTTCTTC. This encodes CATGTSGRSEQFF.

This clone appeared once. This rearrangement joins TRBV5-4 to TRBJ1-2; D might be TRBD1 (5 bases). V lost 4 bases and J 6 bases, leaving 22 bases between the germline ends. CDR3 size: 16 residues. Germline V CDR1 and CDR2: SGHNT, YYREEE (reference sequence). CDR3 coding DNA: TGTGCCAGCAGCAACCGTTTGGGACTCCCAATGGATGGCTACACCTTC. Translation gives CASSNRLGLPMDGYTF.